The 11 T cell receptor beta chains reported below all come from one sample, sequenced in a study of blood T cell repertoires in COVID-19. Only in-frame clones appear in the TCRdb table, and some are missing; sequencing was by immunoSEQ multiplex PCR. The repertoire consists of 300,000 to 350,000 clones, with around nine tenths occurring once and the leading ten covering roughly 3.6%. Sequenced sample: PBMCs or T cells enriched from blood (not recorded which). These receptors were collected from a woman aged 30 to 39 who had been exposed to COVID-19.

This clone was found a few times. In DNA, the CDR3 is TGTGCCAGCAGCACCCCGGACGGGGACTATGGCTACACCTTC. It encodes CASSTPDGDYGYTF. The J gene is TRBJ1-2, the V gene TRBV7-9; D remains unclear. Germline CDR1 reads SEHNR; CDR2 reads FQNEAQ (reference sequence). CDR3 length: 14 residues. Trimming removed 5 bases at V and 3 bases at J, with 13 bases between.

The table lists this clone with a count of one. This sequence joins TRBV6-5 and TRBJ2-1; the match to TRBD2 covers 13 bases. V dropped 6 bases and J dropped 9; count of bases not matched to a gene: 5. The CDR3 has 14 residues. Germline CDR1 is MNHEY and CDR2 is SVGAGI. The CDR3 sequence: CASSSLAGGFEQFF. The CDR3 DNA is TGTGCCAGCAGCTCACTAGCGGGGGGGTTTGAGCAGTTCTTC.

The rearrangement joins TRBV19 to TRBJ1-5; D gene uncertain. The CDR3 is made up of 16 amino acids. The germline V gene has CDR1 LNHDA and CDR2 SQIVND (reference sequence). Trimming removed 1 base from V and 6 bases from J, with 16 bases in between. CDR3 sequence: CASSIGVHPRGQPQHF. The CDR3 DNA is TGTGCCAGTAGTATAGGGGTGCATCCGCGGGGTCAGCCCCAGCATTTT. Looking up the rest from reference TRBV19 and TRBJ1-5 gives the full variable domain: DGGITQSPKYLFRKEGQNVTLSCEQNLNHDAMYWYRQDPGQGLRLIYYSQIVNDFQKGDIAEGYSVSREKKESFPLTVTSAQKNPTAFYLCASSIGVHPRGQPQHFGDGTRLSIL.

This chain connects TRBV6-2 or TRBV6-3 to TRBJ2-1; TRBD1 matches 8 bases. This CDR3 contains 16 residues. Trimming removed 2 bases from V and 6 bases from J; junction bases left unmatched: 9. Germline V CDR1 and CDR2: MNHEY, SVGEGT. The CDR3 here is CASSYHGQGGSNEQFF. CDR3 coding DNA: TGTGCCAGCAGTTACCATGGACAGGGAGGAAGCAATGAGCAGTTCTTC.

This chain joins TRBV19 and TRBJ1-2, with 8 bases aligning to TRBD1. Losses at the gene ends were 7 bases for V and 4 bases for J; bases not matched to a gene: 11. Germline-derived CDR1 and CDR2 are LNHDA and SQIVND (reference sequence). This CDR3 is built from 15 residues. The CDR3 DNA follows: TGTGCCAGTACCCTCAACAGGGGGGTAGGCTATGGCTACACCTTC. Its translation: CASTLNRGVGYGYTF. The full variable domain, in which reference TRBV19 and TRBJ1-2 provide the parts outside the CDR3, is DGGITQSPKYLFRKEGQNVTLSCEQNLNHDAMYWYRQDPGQGLRLIYYSQIVNDFQKGDIAEGYSVSREKKESFPLTVTSAQKNPTAFYLCASTLNRGVGYGYTFGSGTRLTVV.

The rearrangement joins TRBV18 to TRBJ1-5, with a weak D call TRBD1 (5 bases). Germline-derived CDR1 and CDR2 are KGHSH and LQKENI. V was cut by 1 base and J by 3 bases, with 13 bases left in between. The CDR3 consists of 16 residues. This CDR3 is CASSPQRGLTNQPQHF. The CDR3 DNA follows: TGTGCCAGCTCACCACAACGGGGACTGACCAATCAGCCCCAGCATTTT.

CDR3 nucleotides: TGTGCCAGCAGTTCCATGGAGACCCAGTACTTC. This translates into CASSSMETQYF. The chain has TRBV12-3 or TRBV12-4 and TRBJ2-5; D remains unclear. The V end was cut by 4 bases, the J end by 5 bases, with 5 bases between. The CDR3 is made up of 11 amino acids.

This clone was detected only a few times. CDR3 in amino acids: CASSLAGGWSPLHF. In nucleotides, the CDR3 is TGTGCCAGCAGCTTGGCGGGAGGGTGGTCACCCCTCCACTTT. V gene TRBV5-4 combines with J gene TRBJ1-6; D ambiguous. Germline loops: CDR1 SGHNT, CDR2 YYREEE (reference sequence). Trimming shortened V by 0 bases and J by 10 bases, and 11 bases separated the two germline ends. This CDR3 has 14 residues.

This chain uses TRBV12-3 or TRBV12-4 with TRBJ1-1; 7 bases are shared with TRBD1. The V and J ends lost 6 bases and 6 bases, in that order; junction bases with no gene match: 7. The CDR3 is 13 residues long. CDR3 bases: TGTGCCAGCAGGAAACAGGGGATCCCTGAAGCTTTCTTT. Protein product: CASRKQGIPEAFF.

The chain has TRBV11-2 and TRBJ2-1; a weak D match, TRBD1 (6 bases). This CDR3 contains 13 residues. V lost 1 base to trimming and J lost 8 bases, with 9 bases between them. The germline CDR1 and CDR2 sequences are SGHAT and FQNNGV. CDR3 sequence: CASSLGRGDEQFF. CDR3 nucleotides: TGTGCCAGCAGCTTAGGCAGGGGCGATGAGCAGTTCTTC. Filled out from reference TRBV11-2 and TRBJ2-1, the complete variable domain reads EAGVAQSPRYKIIEKRQSVAFWCNPISGHATLYWYQQILGQGPKLLIQFQNNGVVDDSQLPKDRFSAERLKGVDSTLKIQPAKLEDSAVYLCASSLGRGDEQFFGPGTRLTVL.

V usage is TRBV27 and J usage is TRBJ1-5; a weak D match, TRBD1 (6 bases). V lost 2 bases to trimming and J lost 6 bases, with 11 bases between them. The length of the CDR3 is 14 residues. Germline values: CDR1 MNHEY, CDR2 SMNVEV (reference sequence). The CDR3 DNA reads TGTGCCAGCAGTTTACAGGGGCAAGGTCAGCCCCAGCATTTT. Translated, it gives CASSLQGQGQPQHF.